A selection of T cell receptor beta chains follows, all from one sample in a study of blood T cell repertoires in COVID-19. The assay was immunoSEQ multiplex PCR, and TCRdb's table has in-frame clones only and misses some. The profile shows fewer than 250,000 clones, 80% to 90% of them singletons. Input material: peripheral blood. All receptors come from a man aged 45-65 years with active or convalescent COVID-19. CDR3s leave out the opening cysteine and the closing phenylalanine or tryptophan. The D gene is left open where the match is weak. For some rows the clone size is stated as once, few or many, or as a class when expanded; others skip it.

D: TRBD1; size: once; V: TRBV28; J: TRBJ2-1; CDR3: ASSPTTVAGGTTYNEQF
D: .; size: .; V: TRBV7-2; J: TRBJ2-3; CDR3: ASSLDLASRAGDTQY
D: .; size: .; V: TRBV6-5; J: TRBJ2-7; CDR3: ASSYQQNRETEQY
D: .; size: .; V: TRBV7-2; J: TRBJ2-3; CDR3: ASSGRTAPSTDTQY
D: .; size: .; V: TRBV19; J: TRBJ1-5; CDR3: ASSMPRVNQPQH
D: .; size: .; V: TRBV27; J: TRBJ1-2; CDR3: ASSLSGLSGYT
D: .; size: .; V: TRBV30; J: TRBJ2-2; CDR3: AWRQVPGELF
D: TRBD1; size: .; V: TRBV9; J: TRBJ1-1; CDR3: ASSAPGGTEAF
D: TRBD1; size: .; V: TRBV28; J: TRBJ1-5; CDR3: ASSPRTGGNQPQH
D: .; size: .; V: TRBV7-6; J: TRBJ1-3; CDR3: ASSSHRLGNTIY